These T cell receptor beta chains were read from a single sample in a study of T cell responses to AZD1222 COVID-19 vaccine. The data were produced by immunoSEQ multiplex PCR, yet TCRdb's version contains in-frame clones alone and is incomplete. The top ten hold roughly 5.4% of the sample, which has 120,000 or so clones, around 90% seen once. Sequencing was performed on peripheral blood, taken on day 0 of AZD1222 vaccination. The receptors derive from an adult in good health. The CDR3 runs from the conserved cysteine through the conserved F or W. The D gene is left open where the match is weak. Rows give clone size only sometimes, using once, few, many, or a class for an expanded clone.

size	V	J	D	CDR3	DNA
NA	TRBV4-2	TRBJ1-1	NA	CASSQDPLWEAFF	TGTGCCAGCAGCCAAGATCCGCTTTGGGAAGCTTTCTTT
NA	TRBV7-3	TRBJ1-4	NA	CASSTRGGANEKLFF	TGTGCCAGCAGCACCCGTGGGGGCGCTAATGAAAAACTGTTTTTT
NA	TRBV6-5	TRBJ2-2	NA	CASSYSILTGELFF	TGTGCCAGCAGTTACTCGATTTTAACCGGGGAGCTGTTTTTT
NA	TRBV28	TRBJ2-1	TRBD2	CASSFPAGGPHNEQFF	TGTGCCAGCAGTTTCCCGGCGGGAGGGCCTCACAATGAGCAGTTCTTC
NA	TRBV27	TRBJ1-1	NA	CASQSPGTEAFF	TGTGCCAGCCAATCACCCGGGACTGAAGCTTTCTTT
NA	TRBV30	TRBJ1-1	TRBD1	CAWSVVDRGFPEAFF	TGTGCCTGGAGTGTAGTGGACAGGGGGTTCCCTGAAGCTTTCTTT
NA	TRBV27	TRBJ2-7	TRBD2	CASRKREPPYEQYF	TGTGCCAGCAGGAAGCGGGAACCTCCCTACGAGCAGTACTTC
once	TRBV19	TRBJ1-2	NA	CASSLPRGGYGYTF	TGTGCCAGTAGTTTGCCCAGAGGAGGCTATGGCTACACCTTC
NA	TRBV4-3	TRBJ1-1	NA	CASSQDRYTEAFF	TGCGCCAGCAGCCAAGATCGATACACTGAAGCTTTCTTT
NA	TRBV29-1	TRBJ1-5	TRBD1	CSVVGAGGGNQPQHF	TGCAGCGTTGTGGGCGCAGGGGGTGGCAATCAGCCCCAGCATTTT
NA	TRBV7-9	TRBJ1-1	TRBD1	CASSLVQGQGPTEAFF	TGTGCCAGCAGCTTAGTTCAGGGACAGGGGCCGACTGAAGCTTTCTTT
NA	TRBV29-1	TRBJ1-5	TRBD1	CSVRQGPNQPQHF	TGCAGCGTCCGACAGGGGCCCAATCAGCCCCAGCATTTT
NA	TRBV10-1	TRBJ2-3	TRBD2	CASSSGRAGSTDTQYF	TGCGCCAGCAGTAGCGGGAGGGCCGGTAGCACAGATACGCAGTATTTT
NA	TRBV6-1	TRBJ2-2	NA	CASSEEQGTGELFF	TGTGCCAGCAGTGAAGAACAGGGAACCGGGGAGCTGTTTTTT
NA	TRBV7-8	TRBJ2-7	NA	CASSLGRGGAYRRGEQYF	TGTGCCAGCAGCTTAGGTCGAGGGGGGGCTTACCGCAGGGGCGAGCAGTACTTC
once	TRBV27	TRBJ1-1	NA	CASSLSYRATEAFF	TGTGCCAGCAGTTTATCGTACAGGGCGACTGAAGCTTTCTTT
NA	TRBV4-1	TRBJ1-5	NA	CASSPRQNSNQPQHF	TGCGCCAGCAGCCCGAGACAGAATAGCAATCAGCCCCAGCATTTT
NA	TRBV7-8	TRBJ2-7	NA	CASSLQTAQEQYF	TGTGCCAGCAGCTTACAGACAGCACAAGAGCAGTACTTC
NA	TRBV4-2	TRBJ1-6	NA	CASSQGGSSYNSPLHF	TGTGCCAGCAGCCAAGGGGGAAGCTCCTATAATTCACCCCTCCACTTT